This T cell receptor (beta chain) is drawn from a study of blood T cell repertoires in COVID-19. The CDR3 is 14 residues long. The V and J ends lost 5 bases and 1 base respectively, with 12 bases between them. The germline V gene encodes CDR1 SGHTA and CDR2 FQGNSA. Per the original methods: Reference gene primers were amplified, and this amplification served to estimate nucleated cell counts. The data were produced by immunoSEQ multiplex PCR, yet TCRdb's version contains in-frame clones alone and is incomplete. V, J and clone size were drawn from that table, and D and trimming were deduced from the DNA. The sample lists about 260,000 clones; approximately 83% were seen once.

This TCR was sampled from a woman between 45 and 65 years old who had recovered from COVID-19. Sequencing input: peripheral blood. This chain connects TRBV7-2 to TRBJ2-7; D uncertain. CDR3 DNA: TGTGCCAGCAGCGATAGACTTCGATCCTACGAGCAGTACTTC. Its translation is CASSDRLRSYEQYF.